The 13 T cell receptor beta chains below were found in one sample sequenced in a study of human T cells and chemical hapten exposure. One entry per CDR3 protein results from TCRdb running MiXCR on the RACE reads. The repertoire consists of about 98,000 distinct CDR3 sequences, with more than 10% occurring once and the leading ten covering around 3.1%. This sample's time point: pre-sensitization, week 0. Treatment indicated: therapeutic diphenylcyclopropenone sensitization with weekly scalp DPC. Sequenced here: whole blood, sampled in connection with sensitization to the hapten diphenylcyclopropenone (DPC). The receptors originated from a woman aged 55 to 70 with alopecia areata. Some clones in this sample may be carry-over from other donors' samples.

This clonotype was seen more than once but under ten times. The chain links TRBV6-5 to TRBJ1-5; 8 bases match TRBD1. Germline CDR1 is MNHEY and CDR2 is SVGAGI. The CDR3 has 14 residues. J gave up 2 bases and V 6 bases, and 3 bases lay outside the gene matches. CDR3 DNA sequence: TGTGCCAGCAGAAGGACAGGGCGCAATCAGCCCCAGCATTTT. Translated, it gives CASRRTGRNQPQHF.

This chain links TRBV20-1 with TRBJ2-3; tentatively, D is TRBD2 (6 bases). The CDR3 has 16 amino acids. The V gene's germline CDR1 is DFQATT and CDR2 SNEGSKA (reference sequence). V lost 0 bases and J 4 bases, leaving 17 bases between the germline ends. The CDR3 region is CSARDPFGGGSDTQYF. CDR3 in DNA: TGCAGTGCTAGAGACCCGTTCGGGGGTGGCTCAGATACGCAGTATTTT.

At least ten counts were recorded for this clonotype. The rearrangement uses TRBV28 and TRBJ2-7; D perhaps matches TRBD2 (5 bases). This CDR3 is 12 amino acids long. Germline values: CDR1 MDHEN, CDR2 SYDVKM. Trimming cost V 5 bases and J 3 bases, with 8 bases left between them. The CDR3 nucleotides read TGTGCCAGCAGTCGAGGGCACTACGAGCAGTACTTC. Translating it yields CASSRGHYEQYF.

This chain links TRBV11-1 with TRBJ2-7; possible D gene TRBD2, 7 bases. The CDR3 loop spans 16 amino acids. V was clipped by 0 bases and J by 3 bases, with 15 bases between them. Germline V gene lookup returns CDR1 SGHAT and CDR2 FQDESV (reference sequence). The CDR3 region has the DNA TGTGCCAGCAGCTTAGCGTCGGGGGGCGGATACTACGAGCAGTACTTC. This sequence encodes CASSLASGGGYYEQYF.

Only a few counts were recorded for this clonotype. The V call is TRBV2, the J call TRBJ2-5; the D is unclear. Germline values: CDR1 SNHLY, CDR2 FYNNEI. Deletions cut 8 bases from V and 1 base from J, with 8 bases between. The CDR3 contains 12 residues. CDR3 loop: CASGRSQETQYF. The DNA for the CDR3 is TGTGCCAGCGGCCGTAGCCAAGAGACCCAGTACTTC.

This clonotype was seen a single time. The chain has TRBV11-2 and TRBJ1-5; 8 nucleotides align to TRBD1. The CDR3 runs to 15 residues. V lost 4 bases to trimming and J lost 2 bases; unmatched junction nucleotides: 4. CDR1 SGHAT and CDR2 FQNNGV come from the germline V gene. CDR3 DNA: TGTGCCAGCAGCTCAGGGGGCTTGCGCAATCAGCCCCAGCATTTT. Translated, it gives CASSSGGLRNQPQHF.

The rearrangement joins TRBV7-8 to TRBJ1-6, with 7 bases aligning to TRBD1. The germline V gene has CDR1 SGHVS and CDR2 FQNEAQ. The V segment lost 5 bases and the J segment 4 bases; nucleotides outside the gene matches: 8. The CDR3 consists of 16 residues. The CDR3 DNA reads TGTGCCAGCAGCCCAGAGGGACAGCCTTATAATTCACCCCTCCACTTT. Translation: CASSPEGQPYNSPLHF. The full variable domain, in which reference TRBV7-8 and TRBJ1-6 provide the parts outside the CDR3, is GAGVSQSPRYKVAKRGQDVALRCDPISGHVSLFWYQQALGQGPEFLTYFQNEAQLDKSGLPSDRFFAERPEGSVSTLKIQRTQQEDSAVYLCASSPEGQPYNSPLHFGNGTRLTVT.

The table lists this clonotype with many counts. The chain joins TRBV7-6 to TRBJ2-1; TRBD2 might be the D (6 bases). Germline values: CDR1 SGHVS, CDR2 FNYEAQ. This CDR3 is 14 amino acids long. The germline V and J ends were trimmed by 4 bases and 6 bases, with 13 bases remaining between them. CDR3 protein: CASSSGGPTNEQFF. Written as DNA, the CDR3 is TGTGCCAGCAGCTCCGGGGGACCTACCAATGAGCAGTTCTTC.

This clonotype showed up many times. This CDR3 is CASSISGGATGELFF. CDR3 coding DNA: TGTGCCAGCAGTATTAGCGGGGGAGCTACCGGGGAGCTGTTTTTT. This rearrangement joins TRBV2 to TRBJ2-2; 9 bases align to TRBD2. The CDR3 contains 15 residues. CDR1 and CDR2 (germline): SNHLY, FYNNEI. The J segment lost 5 bases and the V segment lost 5 bases, leaving 6 bases of the junction unmatched.

In the case of this clonotype: As the CDR3 is not closed by the conserved phenylalanine or tryptophan, this likely results from a read error. The rearrangement uses TRBV12-3 or TRBV12-4 and TRBJ2-5, with D maybe TRBD1 (5 bases). The CDR3 has 15 residues. V was trimmed by 6 bases and J by 1 base, leaving 15 bases between them. In nucleotides, the CDR3 is TGTGCCAGCAGCCCCGACAGCTACTCCCAAGAGACCCAGTACTCC. This sequence encodes CASSPDSYSQETQYS.

The V and J genes are TRBV7-9 and TRBJ2-5, with D possibly being TRBD2 (5 bases). This CDR3 has 15 residues. V lost 5 bases, J lost 0 bases, and 13 bases lay in between. Germline V gene lookup returns CDR1 SEHNR and CDR2 FQNEAQ (reference sequence). This CDR3 is CASSRTEWYQETQYF. The CDR3 DNA is TGTGCCAGCAGCCGGACTGAGTGGTACCAAGAGACCCAGTACTTC.

This clonotype came up many times. V is TRBV5-1 and J is TRBJ2-5; D uncertain. The germline V and J ends were trimmed by 0 bases and 1 base, with 7 bases remaining between them. The germline CDR1 and CDR2 sequences are SGHRS and YFSETQ. The length of the CDR3 is 14 residues. CDR3 nucleotides: TGCGCCAGCAGCTTGGGTCAGATCCAAGAGACCCAGTACTTC. Translated, it gives CASSLGQIQETQYF.

This clonotype was found many times. This sequence joins TRBV7-9 and TRBJ1-2; D unresolved. The CDR3 has 12 amino acids. In germline, CDR1 is SEHNR, CDR2 FQNEAQ (reference sequence). Trimming left V 0 bases short and J 8 bases short, with 7 bases between. The CDR3 sequence: CASSLAGAGYTF. The CDR3 DNA follows: TGTGCCAGCAGCTTAGCCGGAGCCGGCTACACCTTC.